A single sample gave rise to the 15 T cell receptor beta chains below, sequenced in a study of cytomegalovirus exposure and HLA in healthy donors. The PCR contained 60 Vbeta and 13 Jbeta primers. Here immunoSEQ multiplex PCR was the method, and the copy in TCRdb shows in-frame clones only, minus some. The sample yields some 110,000 clones, roughly 68% seen once. The sample taken for sequencing was PBMCs. These receptors all stem from a man aged 25-45 years in good health and CMV-seropositive.

The chain carries TRBV19 and TRBJ2-7; tentative D call: TRBD1 (6 bases). Germline V lookup: CDR1 LNHDA, CDR2 SQIVND (reference sequence). Trimming shortened V by 1 base and J by 3 bases, and 13 bases separated the two germline ends. This CDR3 has 15 amino acids. In nucleotides, the CDR3 is TGTGCCAGTAGTATAGGGCAGGGGAACTTCTACGAGCAGTACTTC. Encoded protein: CASSIGQGNFYEQYF.

This clone showed up just a few times. This sample includes further DNA sequences coding for the same CDR3. In DNA form, the CDR3 reads TGTGCCAGCAGCTCCACGGGGCAGGGGAGCACAGATACGCAGTATTTT. Protein: CASSSTGQGSTDTQYF. The gene calls are TRBV7-3 and TRBJ2-3; D possibly corresponds to TRBD1 (6 bases). The length of the CDR3 is 16 residues. The V gene lost 4 bases and the J gene lost 0 bases, with 14 bases spanning the gap. Germline CDR1 is SGHTA and CDR2 is FQGTGA.

The chain links TRBV29-1 to TRBJ1-5; TRBD1 agrees at 8 bases. Per the germline V gene, CDR1 is SQVTM and CDR2 is ANQGSEA. Losses at the gene ends were 6 bases for V and 5 bases for J; bases not matched to a gene: 6. This CDR3 comprises 13 residues. CDR3: CSVCGQGYQPQHF. Written as DNA, the CDR3 is TGCAGCGTCTGCGGACAGGGCTATCAGCCCCAGCATTTT.

The chain joins TRBV7-3 to TRBJ2-1; D gene unclear. The CDR3 runs to 15 residues. Germline V gene sequence: CDR1 SGHTA, CDR2 FQGTGA. V lost 5 bases to trimming and J lost 3 bases, with 14 bases between them. This chain's CDR3 is CASSQPRLSYNEQFF. In nucleotides, the CDR3 is TGTGCCAGCAGCCAGCCCAGACTGAGCTACAATGAGCAGTTCTTC.

The chain links TRBV4-1 to TRBJ2-5, with 10 nucleotides matching TRBD2. The germline gives CDR1 MGHRA, CDR2 YSYEKL. Germline trimming cut 4 bases from V and 1 base from J; bases unmatched to any gene: 3. This CDR3 region has 15 residues. CDR3 in amino acids: CASSLIAGGQETQYF. Here the CDR3 DNA reads TGCGCCAGCAGCCTCATAGCGGGGGGCCAAGAGACCCAGTACTTC.

This chain connects TRBV6-5 to TRBJ1-1; the match to TRBD1 covers 9 bases. Trimming cost V 6 bases and J 7 bases; bases outside gene matches: 12. CDR3 length: 15 amino acids. The V gene's germline CDR1 is MNHEY and CDR2 SVGAGI. Here the CDR3 DNA reads TGTGCCAGCAGCCGCAAGCCAGGGGGACAGGGTGAAGCTTTCTTT. Translating it yields CASSRKPGGQGEAFF.

Only one count was recorded for this clone. V is TRBV19 and J is TRBJ1-2; D is possibly TRBD1 (6 bases). Germline CDR1 and CDR2: LNHDA and SQIVND (reference sequence). This CDR3 contains 17 residues. Trimming cost V 2 bases and J 5 bases, with 21 bases left between them. The CDR3 DNA follows: TGTGCCAGTAGTATAAGGGGGTTCGGGTCGACTCAATATGGCTACACCTTC. Its translation is CASSIRGFGSTQYGYTF.

The chain recombines TRBV30 with TRBJ2-5, with 11 positions matching TRBD2. The CDR3 loop spans 14 amino acids. Germline CDR1 reads GTSNPN; CDR2 reads SVGIG (reference sequence). Trimming at V came to 4 bases and at J to 5 bases, leaving 6 bases not matched to a gene. CDR3 nucleotides: TGTGCCTGGAATCTAGCGGGGGGCGGGGAGACCCAGTACTTC. This sequence encodes CAWNLAGGGETQYF.

The chain links TRBV27 to TRBJ1-1; 8 nucleotides agree with TRBD1. V dropped 6 bases and J dropped 1; count of bases not matched to a gene: 4. The CDR3 is 14 amino acids. Per the germline V gene, CDR1 is MNHEY and CDR2 is SMNVEV (reference sequence). The CDR3 here is CASRTGTGNTEAFF. The CDR3 region has the DNA TGTGCCAGCAGGACCGGGACAGGGAACACTGAAGCTTTCTTT.

The DNA of the CDR3 is TGCGCCAGCAGACGGATACAGGAGAACTATGGCTACACCTTC. The encoded protein is CASRRIQENYGYTF. This chain uses TRBV5-1 with TRBJ1-2; possible D gene TRBD1, 5 bases. The CDR3 covers 14 residues. Germline CDR1 and CDR2: SGHRS and YFSETQ. V lost 5 bases and J 2 bases, leaving 13 bases between the germline ends.

The chain combines TRBV7-9 with TRBJ1-1, with TRBD1 as a possible D gene (5 bases). V was shortened by 5 bases and J by 7 bases, with 14 bases between the two germline ends. Germline CDR1 reads SEHNR; CDR2 reads FQNEAQ (reference sequence). This CDR3 is 13 amino acids long. The CDR3 nucleotides read TGTGCCAGCAGCCTACAGGCGGCCCTTGAAGCTTTCTTT. It yields the protein CASSLQAALEAFF.

The rearrangement links TRBV6-1 to TRBJ2-7, with 9 bases that match TRBD2. This CDR3 spans 13 amino acids. Germline lookup yields CDR1 MNHNS and CDR2 SASEGT. V shed 6 bases, J shed 4 bases, and the junction held 4 bases outside the gene matches. The CDR3 loop reads CASSASGTYEQYV. CDR3 nucleotide sequence: TGTGCCAGCAGCGCTAGCGGGACTTACGAGCAGTACGTC.

The chain is built from TRBV7-8 and TRBJ1-2, with D tentatively TRBD1 (5 bases). The V gene lost 1 base and the J gene lost 4 bases, with 13 bases spanning the gap. The germline V gene encodes CDR1 SGHVS and CDR2 FQNEAQ. CDR3 length equals 15 residues. The CDR3 region is CASSLEAGRSYGYTF. In nucleotides, the CDR3 is TGTGCCAGCAGCTTAGAAGCAGGGAGGTCCTATGGCTACACCTTC.

V gene TRBV27 combines with J gene TRBJ2-7; 7 nucleotides align to TRBD1. The germline V gene encodes CDR1 MNHEY and CDR2 SMNVEV (reference sequence). With 5 bases clipped from V and 4 bases from J, the junction kept 8 bases outside the gene matches. The CDR3 sequence is 14 residues long. The chain's CDR3 is CASSASDRAYEQYV. The CDR3 DNA sequence: TGTGCCAGCAGTGCCTCAGACAGGGCTTACGAGCAGTACGTC.

The chain has TRBV7-2 and TRBJ2-5; possibly TRBD2 for D (6 bases). V shed 3 bases and J shed 1 base, with 15 bases lying between them. The length of the CDR3 is 16 residues. Germline V gene data show CDR1 as SGHTA and CDR2 as FQGNSA. The CDR3 region has the DNA TGTGCCAGCAGCTTCTCAGGTGGGACTCGCCAAGAGACCCAGTACTTC. Protein product: CASSFSGGTRQETQYF. Filled out from reference TRBV7-2 and TRBJ2-5, the complete variable domain reads GAGVSQSPSNKVTEKGKDVELRCDPISGHTALYWYRQSLGQGLEFLIYFQGNSAPDKSGLPSDRFSAERTGGSVSTLTIQRTQQEDSAVYLCASSFSGGTRQETQYFGPGTRLLVL.